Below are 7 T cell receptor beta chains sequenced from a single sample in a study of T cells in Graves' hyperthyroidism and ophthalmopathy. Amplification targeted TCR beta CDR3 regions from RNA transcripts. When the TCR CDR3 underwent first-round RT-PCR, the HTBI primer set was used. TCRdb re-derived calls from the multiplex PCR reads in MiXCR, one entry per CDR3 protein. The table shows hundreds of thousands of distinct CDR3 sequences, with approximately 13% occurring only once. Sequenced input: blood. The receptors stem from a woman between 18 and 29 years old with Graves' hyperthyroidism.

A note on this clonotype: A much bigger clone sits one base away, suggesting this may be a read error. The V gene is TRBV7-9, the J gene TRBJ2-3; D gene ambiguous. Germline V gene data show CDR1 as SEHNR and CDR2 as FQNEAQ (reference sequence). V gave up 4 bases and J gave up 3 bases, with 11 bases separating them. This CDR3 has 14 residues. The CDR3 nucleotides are TGTGCCAGCAGCTCCGCGAGAAGGACAGATACGCAGTATTTT. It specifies CASSSARRTDTQYF. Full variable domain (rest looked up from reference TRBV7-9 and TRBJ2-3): DTGVSQNPRHKITKRGQNVTFRCDPISEHNRLYWYRQTLGQGPEFLTYFQNEAQLEKSRLLSDRFSAERPKGSFSTLEIQRTEQGDSAMYLCASSSARRTDTQYFGPGTRLTVL.

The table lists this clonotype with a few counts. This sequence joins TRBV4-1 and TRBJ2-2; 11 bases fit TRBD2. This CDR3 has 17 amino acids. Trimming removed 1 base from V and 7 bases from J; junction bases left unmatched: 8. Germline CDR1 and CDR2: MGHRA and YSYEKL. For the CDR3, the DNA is TGCGCCAGCAGCCAAGGCCATAGCGGGGGGGCTTACGGGGAGCTGTTTTTT. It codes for CASSQGHSGGAYGELFF.

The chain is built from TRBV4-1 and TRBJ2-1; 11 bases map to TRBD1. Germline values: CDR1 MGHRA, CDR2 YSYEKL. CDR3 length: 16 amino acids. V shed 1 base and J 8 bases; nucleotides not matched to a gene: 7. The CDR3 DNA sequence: TGCGCCAGCAGCCAAGCTGGGACAGGGGGTTGGCATGAGCAGTTCTTC. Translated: CASSQAGTGGWHEQFF.

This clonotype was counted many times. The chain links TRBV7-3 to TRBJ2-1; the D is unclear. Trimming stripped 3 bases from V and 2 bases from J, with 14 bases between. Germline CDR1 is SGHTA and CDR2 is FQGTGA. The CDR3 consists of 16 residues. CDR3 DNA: TGTGCCAGCAGCTTCTACGCTGGCGTGGCCTACAATGAGCAGTTCTTC. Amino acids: CASSFYAGVAYNEQFF.

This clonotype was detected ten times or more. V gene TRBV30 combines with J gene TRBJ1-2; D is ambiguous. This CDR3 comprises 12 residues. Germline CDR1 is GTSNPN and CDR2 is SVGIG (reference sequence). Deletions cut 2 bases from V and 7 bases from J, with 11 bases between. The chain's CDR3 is CAWSLTVGGYTF. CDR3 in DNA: TGTGCCTGGAGTCTAACAGTTGGTGGCTACACCTTC.

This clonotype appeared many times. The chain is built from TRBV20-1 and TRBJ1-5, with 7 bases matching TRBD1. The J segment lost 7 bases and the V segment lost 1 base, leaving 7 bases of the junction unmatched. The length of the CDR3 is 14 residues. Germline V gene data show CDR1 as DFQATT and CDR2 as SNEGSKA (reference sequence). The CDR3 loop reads CSARGRQGRQPQHF. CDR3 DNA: TGCAGTGCTAGAGGCAGACAGGGTAGGCAGCCCCAGCATTTT.

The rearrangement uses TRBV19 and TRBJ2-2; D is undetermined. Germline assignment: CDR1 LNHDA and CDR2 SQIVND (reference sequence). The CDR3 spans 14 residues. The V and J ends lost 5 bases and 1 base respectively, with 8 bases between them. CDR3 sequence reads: CASSADLNTGELFF. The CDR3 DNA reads TGTGCCAGTAGTGCAGACTTGAACACCGGGGAGCTGTTTTTT.